The 22 T cell receptor beta chains below were found in one sample sequenced in a study of patients and donors after allogeneic stem cell transplantation. From the RT-PCR reads, TCRdb called clonotypes with MiXCR, one entry per CDR3 protein. The sample records roughly 230,000 distinct CDR3 sequences, roughly 13% being singletons. Sequencing was performed on blood, either unsorted or a sorted T cell fraction (not recorded which). These receptor sequences come from a human donor who was either an allogeneic HSCT recipient or a stem cell or donor lymphocyte infusion donor (not recorded which). It is not recorded whose cells these are; they may come from a transplant donor.

This chain uses TRBV30 with TRBJ2-3; the D gene is possibly TRBD2 (5 bases). CDR1 is GTSNPN and CDR2 is SVGIG in the germline V gene (reference sequence). This CDR3 has 16 amino acids. Trimming left V 3 bases short and J 0 bases short, with 16 bases between. The CDR3 nucleotides read TGTGCCTGGAGAGCTTGGAGCGGAAAAAGCACAGATACGCAGTATTTT. This translates into CAWRAWSGKSTDTQYF.

V usage is TRBV7-6 and J usage is TRBJ2-1; D is perhaps TRBD2 (7 bases). The CDR3 extends over 16 amino acids. Trimming pared 3 bases from V and 4 bases from J, leaving 16 bases between. Looked up from germline, CDR1 is SGHVS and CDR2 is FNYEAQ. The CDR3 DNA sequence: TGTGCCAGCAGCTTTTCCTCTAGGGGGGGTTACAATGAGCAGTTCTTC. This encodes CASSFSSRGGYNEQFF.

This clonotype was picked up many times. This rearrangement joins TRBV4-2 to TRBJ1-1; D is perhaps TRBD1 (5 bases). Trimming removed 1 base at V and 2 bases at J, with 14 bases between. The CDR3 sequence is 16 residues long. CDR1 and CDR2 from the germline V gene are LGHNA and YNFKEQ. The CDR3 spells CASSQGQGWDNTEAFF. The DNA for the CDR3 is TGTGCCAGCAGCCAAGGGCAGGGTTGGGATAACACTGAAGCTTTCTTT.

The chain recombines TRBV3-1 with TRBJ2-6; unclear D gene. In germline, CDR1 is LGHDT, CDR2 YNNKEL (reference sequence). The ends were cut back, 3 bases at V and 2 bases at J, with 5 bases in the middle. This CDR3 spans 14 amino acids. CDR3 loop: CASSQQAGANVLTF. The CDR3 coding sequence is TGTGCCAGCAGCCAGCAGGCTGGGGCCAACGTCCTGACTTTC.

The chain is built from TRBV30 and TRBJ2-2; TRBD1 is a possible D gene (5 bases). Germline loops: CDR1 GTSNPN, CDR2 SVGIG (reference sequence). Trimming stripped 0 bases from V and 0 bases from J, with 11 bases between. The CDR3 is 16 residues long. The CDR3 loop reads CAWSVGVHANTGELFF. The CDR3 nucleotides read TGTGCCTGGAGTGTAGGGGTACATGCGAACACCGGGGAGCTGTTTTTT.

The table lists this clonotype with a few counts. The V call is TRBV24-1, the J call TRBJ2-7; D is unresolved. Trimming took 4 bases from V and 7 from J, leaving 10 bases between them. CDR3 length equals 12 residues. Per germline, CDR1 KGHDR and CDR2 SFDVKD. The CDR3 nucleotides are TGTGCCACCAGTGACAGTAAGTGGGAGCAGTACTTC. Amino acid sequence: CATSDSKWEQYF.

This clonotype was observed many times. V is TRBV7-2 and J is TRBJ1-5; no firm D call. The germline CDR1 and CDR2 sequences are SGHTA and FQGNSA. This CDR3 region has 14 residues. Trimming stripped 4 bases from V and 0 bases from J, with 7 bases between. The CDR3 protein is CASSSLTSNQPQHF. For the CDR3, the DNA is TGTGCCAGCAGCTCCCTAACTAGCAATCAGCCCCAGCATTTT.

CDR3 nucleotides: TGCGCCAGCAGCCCCGGGACTAGGAGCCCCTATAGCACAGATACGCAGTATTTT. Translated: CASSPGTRSPYSTDTQYF. The chain uses TRBV4-3 and TRBJ2-3; 8 bases are shared with TRBD2. This CDR3 contains 18 residues. V dropped 4 bases and J dropped 0; count of bases not matched to a gene: 12. CDR1 and CDR2 from the germline V gene are LGHNA and YSLEER.

This clonotype was observed a handful of times. This rearrangement joins TRBV11-2 to TRBJ1-1, with TRBD1 matching 9 bases. Germline V CDR1 and CDR2: SGHAT, FQNNGV. This CDR3 spans 18 amino acids. V trimming: 1 base; J trimming: 3 bases; junction bases outside the gene matches: 12. DNA of the CDR3: TGTGCCAGCAGCTTAGGATTTTGGGACAGGGCAAATGACACTGAAGCTTTCTTT. As protein: CASSLGFWDRANDTEAFF. Looking up the rest from reference TRBV11-2 and TRBJ1-1 gives the full variable domain: EAGVAQSPRYKIIEKRQSVAFWCNPISGHATLYWYQQILGQGPKLLIQFQNNGVVDDSQLPKDRFSAERLKGVDSTLKIQPAKLEDSAVYLCASSLGFWDRANDTEAFFGQGTRLTVV.

Here the CDR3 DNA reads TGTGCCAGCAGTCCGACAGGGATGGGCACCGGGGAGCTGTTTTTT. As protein: CASSPTGMGTGELFF. The chain recombines TRBV6-1 with TRBJ2-2; 7 nucleotides align to TRBD1. This CDR3 region has 15 residues. The V gene end was trimmed by 5 bases and the J gene end by 4 bases; junction bases not matched to a gene: 7. Germline lookup yields CDR1 MNHNS and CDR2 SASEGT.

V and J are TRBV20-1 and TRBJ1-1, with D maybe TRBD1 (5 bases). This CDR3 is 11 amino acids long. CDR1 is DFQATT, CDR2 SNEGSKA, per germline (reference sequence). The germline V and J ends were trimmed by 6 bases and 5 bases, with 10 bases remaining between them. The CDR3 bases are TGCAGTGCCGGGGGTAGTACTGAAGCTTTCTTT. Protein product: CSAGGSTEAFF.

Only a few counts were recorded for this clonotype. The chain recombines TRBV6-1 with TRBJ2-6, with D perhaps TRBD1 (8 bases). V lost 6 bases to trimming and J lost 2 bases, with 14 bases between them. Germline V gene data show CDR1 as MNHNS and CDR2 as SASEGT. This CDR3 contains 16 residues. CDR3 in amino acids: CASSRQGRAGANVLTF. DNA for the CDR3: TGTGCCAGCAGCCGACAGGGGAGGGCTGGGGCCAACGTCCTGACTTTC.

This clonotype was observed at least ten times. The gene calls are TRBV7-2 and TRBJ1-5; D possibly corresponds to TRBD1 (5 bases). Trimming stripped 3 bases from V and 2 bases from J, with 11 bases between. Per germline, CDR1 SGHTA and CDR2 FQGNSA. The CDR3 totals 15 residues. The CDR3 reads CASSFGDGRNQPQHF. The CDR3 region has the DNA TGTGCCAGCAGCTTCGGGGACGGGCGCAATCAGCCCCAGCATTTT.

J is TRBJ2-4 and V is TRBV4-1; 8 nucleotides match TRBD2. V gave up 0 bases and J gave up 4 bases; unmatched junction bases: 5. This CDR3 has 16 amino acids. Germline V gene lookup returns CDR1 MGHRA and CDR2 YSYEKL. CDR3 nucleotide sequence: TGCGCCAGCAGCCAAGATGGGCTAGCGGGTAAAAACATTCAGTACTTC. It specifies CASSQDGLAGKNIQYF.

The CDR3 DNA is TGCAGTGCTAGAGATAGTAGGATATGGAGCAATCAGCCCCAGCATTTT. Residues: CSARDSRIWSNQPQHF. The gene calls are TRBV20-1 and TRBJ1-5; the D is unclear. The CDR3 runs to 16 residues. V lost 0 bases, J lost 1 base, and 13 bases lay in between. In germline, CDR1 is DFQATT, CDR2 SNEGSKA (reference sequence).

This clonotype was detected only a few times. The CDR3 DNA sequence: TGTGCCAGCAGCTTAGCGGGGCGGAGAACTAGCACAGATACGCAGTATTTT. Translated: CASSLAGRRTSTDTQYF. V gene TRBV7-2 combines with J gene TRBJ2-3, with a possible D match to TRBD1 (5 bases). Germline CDR1 and CDR2: SGHTA and FQGNSA. V shed 0 bases and J shed 0 bases, with 13 bases lying between them. This CDR3 is built from 17 residues.

The chain links TRBV20-1 to TRBJ2-3, with 8 bases identical to TRBD2. CDR3 size: 16 residues. Germline CDR1 reads DFQATT; CDR2 reads SNEGSKA (reference sequence). The trim removed 7 bases at V and 1 base at J, leaving 13 bases unmatched. CDR3 in amino acids: CSGSGSEGYGTDTQYF. The CDR3 bases are TGCAGTGGGAGCGGGAGTGAGGGTTATGGCACAGATACGCAGTATTTT.

The V gene is TRBV3-1, the J gene TRBJ2-3, with 7 bases lining up with TRBD1. The CDR3 length is 15 residues. Germline CDR1 reads LGHDT; CDR2 reads YNNKEL (reference sequence). V shed 3 bases, J shed 0 bases, and the junction held 3 bases outside the gene matches. The CDR3 DNA is TGTGCCAGCAGCCACGCGACAGGGAGCACAGATACGCAGTATTTT. Protein sequence: CASSHATGSTDTQYF.

V is TRBV7-8 and J is TRBJ1-1; TRBD1 might be the D (5 bases). V dropped 3 bases and J dropped 0 bases, with 11 bases sitting between them. Germline assignment: CDR1 SGHVS and CDR2 FQNEAQ. The CDR3 spans 15 residues. DNA for the CDR3: TGTGCCAGCAGCTTGGAGAGACAGCTGAACACTGAAGCTTTCTTT. Protein: CASSLERQLNTEAFF.

This clonotype appeared a few times. This rearrangement joins TRBV14 to TRBJ1-3; no definite D call. Germline V gene sequence: CDR1 SGHDN, CDR2 FVKESK. V gave up 4 bases and J gave up 0 bases, with 7 bases separating them. The CDR3 contains 14 residues. DNA for the CDR3: TGTGCCAGCAGCCCGCCCGTCTCTGGAAACACCATATATTTT. This codes for CASSPPVSGNTIYF. Full variable domain (remainder filled in from reference TRBV14 and TRBJ1-3): EAGVTQFPSHSVIEKGQTVTLRCDPISGHDNLYWYRRVMGKEIKFLLHFVKESKQDESGMPNNRFLAERTGGTYSTLKVQPAELEDSGVYFCASSPPVSGNTIYFGEGSWLTVV.

This clonotype was picked up many times. This chain links TRBV5-1 with TRBJ1-6; no clear D. Germline lookup yields CDR1 SGHRS and CDR2 YFSETQ. This CDR3 has 15 residues. V was clipped by 0 bases and J by 10 bases, with 14 bases between them. The CDR3 bases are TGCGCCAGCAGCTTGGTACCCCTAGCGGGGTCACCCCTCCACTTT. It yields the protein CASSLVPLAGSPLHF.

This clonotype was counted many times. CDR3 coding DNA: TGTGCCAGCAGTGAGCACCCCGGGCCCCAGGTCATTCAGTACTTC. Translating it yields CASSEHPGPQVIQYF. The rearrangement uses TRBV2 and TRBJ2-4; D ambiguous. The CDR3 is 15 amino acids. V was shortened by 3 bases and J by 9 bases, with 18 bases between the two germline ends. Germline-derived CDR1 and CDR2 are SNHLY and FYNNEI.